One sample yielded the 23 T cell receptor beta chains listed below, sequenced in a study of Ad26.COV2.S vaccination and SARS-CoV-2 variants. Libraries were prepared by immunoSEQ multiplex PCR; TCRdb keeps only in-frame clonotypes and omits some of them. The repertoire consists of roughly 100,000 clones, with over 70% occurring once and the leading ten covering approximately 15%. This sample comprised peripheral blood, obtained after recovery from COVID-19. These receptors were collected from a human donor who had recovered from COVID-19.

This clone was seen only once. The V gene is TRBV10-3, the J gene TRBJ1-2; the D gene is possibly TRBD1 (5 bases). From germline, CDR1 is ENHRY and CDR2 SYGVKD. This CDR3 has 15 residues. The V end was cut by 0 bases, the J end by 5 bases, with 13 bases between. The CDR3 here is CAISESLGDSYGYTF. DNA of the CDR3: TGTGCCATCAGTGAGTCTCTAGGGGATTCTTATGGCTACACCTTC.

This chain links TRBV28 with TRBJ2-7; tentatively, D is TRBD1 (6 bases). The CDR3 contains 13 residues. Germline V gene data show CDR1 as MDHEN and CDR2 as SYDVKM. The V and J ends lost 3 bases and 5 bases respectively, with 11 bases between them. Here the CDR3 DNA reads TGTGCCAGCAGTTTGCAGGGGACCCACGAGCAGTACTTC. Amino acid sequence: CASSLQGTHEQYF.

The rearrangement links TRBV3-1 (or the pseudogene TRBV3-2) to TRBJ2-5; 10 bases are shared with TRBD1. Trimming took 11 bases from V and 5 from J; bases not matched to a gene: 8. CDR3 length equals 13 residues. The germline V gene encodes CDR1 LGHDT and CDR2 YNNKEL (reference sequence). For the CDR3, the DNA is TGTGCCGCAGCCGGACAGGGGGTGGAGACCCAGTACTTC. Translation gives CAAAGQGVETQYF.

This clone occurred many times. The genes are TRBV10-3 and TRBJ2-2, with D unresolved. The V gene lost 11 bases and the J gene lost 4 bases, with 14 bases spanning the gap. Germline V gene sequence: CDR1 ENHRY, CDR2 SYGVKD. The CDR3 is 13 residues long. In DNA form, the CDR3 reads TGTGCCGTCCAAGGGCTGAGCACCGGGGAGCTGTTTTTT. This codes for CAVQGLSTGELFF.

CDR3 region: CASQRGYGYTF. CDR3 sequence (DNA): TGTGCCAGCCAGAGAGGGTATGGCTACACCTTC. This sequence joins TRBV2 and TRBJ1-2; D not certain. Germline V gene data show CDR1 as SNHLY and CDR2 as FYNNEI. The CDR3 is made up of 11 amino acids. V dropped 8 bases and J dropped 5 bases, with 9 bases sitting between them.

This rearrangement joins TRBV28 to TRBJ2-7, with D possibly TRBD2 on 5 matching bases. The CDR3 runs to 15 residues. V was trimmed by 6 bases and J by 2 bases, leaving 17 bases between them. CDR1 is MDHEN, CDR2 SYDVKM, per germline. The CDR3 here is CASSSNGKPAYEQYF. Written as DNA, the CDR3 is TGTGCCAGCAGCTCGAACGGGAAACCGGCCTACGAGCAGTACTTC.

The genes are TRBV4-3 and TRBJ2-3; no definite D call. Germline V gene lookup returns CDR1 LGHNA and CDR2 YSLEER. V shed 0 bases and J shed 5 bases, with 6 bases lying between them. This CDR3 contains 13 residues. As DNA, the CDR3 is TGCGCCAGCAGCCAAGATCTAGAAGATACGCAGTATTTT. The encoded protein is CASSQDLEDTQYF.

CDR3: CASSEGLYGEQYF. DNA of the CDR3: TGTGCCAGCAGCGAAGGACTATACGGGGAGCAGTACTTC. The V call is TRBV7-2, the J call TRBJ2-7; D might be TRBD2 (6 bases). The CDR3 spans 13 residues. V was clipped by 5 bases and J by 7 bases, with 15 bases between them. From germline, CDR1 is SGHTA and CDR2 FQGNSA.

The rearrangement links TRBV11-3 to TRBJ1-1, with 7 positions matching TRBD1. Trimming cost V 4 bases and J 0 bases; bases outside gene matches: 5. CDR3 length: 15 residues. Per the germline V gene, CDR1 is SGHNT and CDR2 is YENEEA. For the CDR3, the DNA is TGTGCCAGCAGCTCGGGCAGGGGGATGAACACTGAAGCTTTCTTT. Its protein is CASSSGRGMNTEAFF.

V is TRBV19 and J is TRBJ2-7, with D perhaps TRBD1 (7 bases). Looked up from germline, CDR1 is LNHDA and CDR2 is SQIVND (reference sequence). This CDR3 is 17 amino acids long. Trimming removed 5 bases from V and 2 bases from J, with 22 bases in between. The CDR3 DNA reads TGTGCCAGTAGTCCCCAGGGGGGACGGGGCGCTCCCTACGAGCAGTACTTC. Its protein product is CASSPQGGRGAPYEQYF. Filled out from reference TRBV19 and TRBJ2-7, the complete variable domain reads DGGITQSPKYLFRKEGQNVTLSCEQNLNHDAMYWYRQDPGQGLRLIYYSQIVNDFQKGDIAEGYSVSREKKESFPLTVTSAQKNPTAFYLCASSPQGGRGAPYEQYFGPGTRLTVT.

This chain uses TRBV27 with TRBJ2-5; 8 bases match TRBD1. Trimming cost V 6 bases and J 1 base; bases outside gene matches: 7. This CDR3 region has 15 residues. CDR1 is MNHEY, CDR2 SMNVEV, per germline (reference sequence). CDR3 DNA: TGTGCCAGCAGGGATCAGACAGGGGCCCAAGAGACCCAGTACTTC. Amino acids: CASRDQTGAQETQYF.

The chain couples TRBV5-1 to TRBJ1-1; D gene uncertain. V was pared by 1 base and J by 3 bases, with 10 bases between. Germline V gene lookup returns CDR1 SGHRS and CDR2 YFSETQ. The CDR3 sequence is 14 residues long. The CDR3 DNA sequence: TGCGCCAGCAGCTTGACGTCTTGGGACACTGAAGCTTTCTTT. Translating it yields CASSLTSWDTEAFF.

Only one count was recorded for this clone. The chain recombines TRBV5-1 with TRBJ2-3; 8 nucleotides agree with TRBD2. Germline CDR1 and CDR2: SGHRS and YFSETQ. There are 17 residues in the CDR3. Trimming at V came to 3 bases and at J to 2 bases, leaving 11 bases not matched to a gene. The DNA for the CDR3 is TGCGCCAGCAGCTCCGGAGGAGCGGGGGCCGACACAGATACGCAGTATTTT. This codes for CASSSGGAGADTDTQYF.

The genes are TRBV2 and TRBJ2-2; D is perhaps TRBD2 (5 bases). This CDR3 is built from 14 residues. Per germline, CDR1 SNHLY and CDR2 FYNNEI. Trimming removed 3 bases at V and 5 bases at J, with 10 bases between. The CDR3 DNA reads as TGTGCCAGCAGTGACCCGACGGGGACCGGGGAGCTGTTTTTT. As protein: CASSDPTGTGELFF.

DNA for the CDR3: TGTGCCAGCAGCTTAGGTGAAGATCGTGAGCAGTTCTTC. Its protein is CASSLGEDREQFF. The chain joins TRBV7-9 to TRBJ2-1, with D unresolved. From germline, CDR1 is SEHNR and CDR2 FQNEAQ (reference sequence). This CDR3 comprises 13 residues. Between the trimmed V and J ends, which lost 1 base and 9 bases, there was a span of 10 bases.

This clone has more than one count but fewer than ten. The chain is built from TRBV2 and TRBJ2-6; D is perhaps TRBD2 (6 bases). The CDR3 length is 15 residues. Germline loops: CDR1 SNHLY, CDR2 FYNNEI. V was trimmed by 7 bases and J by 0 bases, leaving 10 bases between them. The CDR3 sequence is CASMATSSGANVLTF. As DNA, the CDR3 is TGTGCCAGCATGGCGACTAGCTCTGGGGCCAACGTCCTGACTTTC.

The sample holds a few counts of this clone. This chain connects TRBV7-9 to TRBJ1-2; the match to TRBD1 covers 9 bases. This CDR3 region has 13 residues. Germline loops: CDR1 SEHNR, CDR2 FQNEAQ (reference sequence). J was trimmed by 10 bases and V by 4 bases; bases with no gene match: 7. The CDR3: CASSSLGQGIYTF. The DNA for the CDR3 is TGTGCCAGCAGCTCGCTCGGACAGGGGATCTACACCTTC.

The chain is built from TRBV30 and TRBJ2-3; D is possibly TRBD1 or TRBD2 (6 bases each). Germline V gene sequence: CDR1 GTSNPN, CDR2 SVGIG (reference sequence). CDR3 size: 13 residues. The V end lost 0 bases, the J end lost 5 bases, and 9 bases lay between the germline ends. The CDR3 DNA follows: TGTGCCTGGAGTGTAGGGGGGCGAGATACGCAGTATTTT. It specifies CAWSVGGRDTQYF.

This clone was seen a handful of times. CDR3 sequence: CATSQVSNQPQHF. The CDR3 nucleotides read TGTGCCACTTCGCAAGTTAGCAATCAGCCCCAGCATTTT. The rearrangement joins TRBV24-1 to TRBJ1-5, with D unresolved. CDR3 length: 13 residues. Trimming stripped 10 bases from V and 0 bases from J, with 9 bases between. The germline V gene encodes CDR1 KGHDR and CDR2 SFDVKD.

V usage is TRBV7-9 and J usage is TRBJ2-1, with D possibly TRBD1 on 6 matching bases. Germline V CDR1 and CDR2: SEHNR, FQNEAQ (reference sequence). CDR3 length equals 14 residues. The germline V and J ends were trimmed by 7 bases and 2 bases, with 12 bases remaining between them. The CDR3 region has the DNA TGTGCCAGCAACACAGGGAACGCCTACAATGAGCAGTTCTTC. It translates to CASNTGNAYNEQFF.

The rearrangement joins TRBV5-1 to TRBJ1-6; a possible D gene is TRBD1 (5 bases). Germline CDR1 reads SGHRS; CDR2 reads YFSETQ. Trimming took 5 bases from V and 7 from J, leaving 13 bases between them. CDR3 length: 14 residues. The CDR3, as DNA: TGCGCCAGCAGTATGGGTGGGGCGAATTCACCCCTCCACTTT. Its translation is CASSMGGANSPLHF.

This chain joins TRBV28 and TRBJ1-2, with TRBD1 identical over 7 bases. V lost 6 bases and J lost 7; bases outside the gene matches: 5. CDR3 length: 12 residues. The germline gives CDR1 MDHEN, CDR2 SYDVKM. The chain's CDR3 is CASSTTGAGYTF. The CDR3 DNA follows: TGTGCCAGCAGCACAACAGGGGCTGGCTACACCTTC.

The chain uses TRBV4-2 and TRBJ1-2; D might be TRBD1 (5 bases). CDR1 is LGHNA and CDR2 is YNFKEQ in the germline V gene. This CDR3 comprises 14 residues. Trimming took 1 base from V and 0 from J, leaving 6 bases between them. The CDR3 region is CASSQGGTNYGYTF. The DNA for the CDR3 is TGTGCCAGCAGCCAAGGGGGGACTAACTATGGCTACACCTTC.